This T cell receptor beta chain was captured in a study of T cell responses to AZD1222 COVID-19 vaccine. Broader study findings: Sampled repertoires all dated from after the peak T cell response. The sample set comprised mostly white British donors with more females, and clonal diversity was possibly underestimated. Spike-specific TCR breadth rose after two AZD1222 doses, and depth rose as well. The study identified only a handful of AZD1222 recipients as seropositive at baseline.

Sequenced by immunoSEQ multiplex PCR; TCRdb stores in-frame clones only, minus some. The data show about 120,000 clones, about 87% seen once. In the case of this clone: The antigen is undetermined. Within the sample, other DNA sequences also encode this same CDR3.

The germline gives CDR1 SGHRS, CDR2 YFSETQ. This CDR3 has 14 residues. Trimming removed 0 bases from V and 3 bases from J, with 9 bases in between. The receptor was derived from an adult who received the AZD1222 COVID-19 vaccine. The V gene is TRBV5-1, the J gene TRBJ1-2; perhaps TRBD1 as D (6 bases). The sample here was peripheral blood, taken 28 days after the second AZD1222 dose. The DNA for the CDR3 is TGCGCCAGCAGCTTGGACAGGGCTGACTATGGCTACACCTTC. It is translated as CASSLDRADYGYTF.